The 6 T cell receptor beta chains given below trace back to one sample, sequenced in a study of cytomegalovirus exposure and HLA in healthy donors. Profiled with immunoSEQ multiplex PCR; TCRdb holds only in-frame clones, not every one. The sample yields 70,000 or so clones, 94% seen once. Sequences were obtained from PBMCs. All receptors come from a woman under 30 in good health and CMV-seropositive.

This chain links TRBV19 with TRBJ1-1, with TRBD1 matching 9 bases. V dropped 11 bases and J dropped 5; count of bases not matched to a gene: 6. The CDR3 runs to 12 residues. CDR1 LNHDA and CDR2 SQIVND come from the germline V gene (reference sequence). DNA of the CDR3: TGTGCCGCGGGGACAGGGAAAACTGAAGCTTTCTTT. This sequence encodes CAAGTGKTEAFF.

The chain couples TRBV7-9 to TRBJ2-1; D may be TRBD2 (6 bases). Germline V gives CDR1 SEHNR, CDR2 FQNEAQ (reference sequence). The CDR3 has 16 residues. V dropped 1 base and J dropped 0 bases, with 10 bases sitting between them. In nucleotides, the CDR3 is TGTGCCAGCAGCTTAGGGGTCGGGAGCTCCTACAATGAGCAGTTCTTC. Amino acid sequence: CASSLGVGSSYNEQFF.

The chain is built from TRBV12-5 and TRBJ1-6, with TRBD1 matching over 8 bases. Trimming at V came to 6 bases and at J to 10 bases, leaving 8 bases not matched to a gene. The CDR3 sequence is 14 residues long. Germline assignment: CDR1 LGHNT and CDR2 FRNRAP. The CDR3 DNA reads as TGTGCTAGTGGCCTACAGGGGGTGAGCTCACCCCTCCACTTT. Protein sequence: CASGLQGVSSPLHF.

The chain couples TRBV2 to TRBJ2-7; 7 nucleotides align to TRBD1. Losses at the gene ends were 6 bases for V and 1 base for J; bases not matched to a gene: 6. The germline gives CDR1 SNHLY, CDR2 FYNNEI. The CDR3 totals 14 residues. The CDR3, as DNA: TGTGCCAGCAGCCGGGACAGAAGTTCCTACGAGCAGTACTTC. Residues: CASSRDRSSYEQYF.

CDR3 in DNA: TGTGCCAGTAGTGTCCAGGGGGTTAAGGACTATGGCTACACCTTC. This sequence encodes CASSVQGVKDYGYTF. The chain is built from TRBV19 and TRBJ1-2, with TRBD1 identical over 7 bases. The CDR3 sequence is 15 residues long. Germline loops: CDR1 LNHDA, CDR2 SQIVND (reference sequence). V was clipped by 5 bases and J by 3 bases; unmatched bases: 9.

This chain joins TRBV7-6 and TRBJ1-2; D gene unclear. The CDR3 is made up of 15 amino acids. Per the germline V gene, CDR1 is SGHVS and CDR2 is FNYEAQ. V lost 6 bases to trimming and J lost 9 bases, with 23 bases between them. CDR3 protein: CASSTAGSSPFSYTF. As DNA, the CDR3 is TGTGCCAGCAGTACTGCAGGCTCATCTCCTTTTAGCTACACCTTC.